The TCR beta chain described here comes from a study of cytomegalovirus exposure and HLA in healthy donors. Study at large: Early released data comprised some 91 million unique TCRs from HLA-typed donors. Study results and caveats: The investigators catalogued 150 to 200 TCR beta chains as cytomegalovirus-associated. A likely sequencing artifact accounted for one observed cluster of highly shared sequence variants.

Notes on this clone: What it binds is not known.

The germline V gene encodes CDR1 SGHNT and CDR2 YYREEE (reference sequence). This CDR3 region has 16 residues. Germline trimming cut 4 bases from V and 0 bases from J; bases unmatched to any gene: 6. Primers: 60 Vbeta forward and 13 Jbeta reverse. Here immunoSEQ multiplex PCR was the method, and the copy in TCRdb shows in-frame clones only, minus some. In total, the table holds roughly 34,000 clones. The TCR comes from a woman in her thirties or forties in good health and CMV-seropositive. The sequenced material came from PBMCs. V and J are TRBV5-4 and TRBJ2-4; 8 positions agree with TRBD1. The CDR3 spells CASSRQGSLAKNIQYF. The CDR3 nucleotides read TGTGCCAGCAGCCGACAGGGGTCACTAGCCAAAAACATTCAGTACTTC.